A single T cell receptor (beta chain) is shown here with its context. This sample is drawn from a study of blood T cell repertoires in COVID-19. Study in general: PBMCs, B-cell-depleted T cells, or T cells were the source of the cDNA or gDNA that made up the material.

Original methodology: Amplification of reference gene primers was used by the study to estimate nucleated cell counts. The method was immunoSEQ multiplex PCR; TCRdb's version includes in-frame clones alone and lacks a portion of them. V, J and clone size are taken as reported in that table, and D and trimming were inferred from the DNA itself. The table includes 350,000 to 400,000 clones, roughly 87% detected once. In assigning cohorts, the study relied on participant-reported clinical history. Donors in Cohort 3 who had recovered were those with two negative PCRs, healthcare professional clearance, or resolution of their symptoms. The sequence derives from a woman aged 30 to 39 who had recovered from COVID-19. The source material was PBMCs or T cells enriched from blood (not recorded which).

DNA for the CDR3: TGTGCCAGCAGTGAATCAGCAGGGGGCACTGAAGCTTTCTTT. Its protein is CASSESAGGTEAFF. The chain couples TRBV2 to TRBJ1-1; TRBD1 matches at 7 bases. The CDR3 has 14 amino acids. Germline V gives CDR1 SNHLY, CDR2 FYNNEI. The trim removed 2 bases at V and 4 bases at J, leaving 4 bases unmatched.